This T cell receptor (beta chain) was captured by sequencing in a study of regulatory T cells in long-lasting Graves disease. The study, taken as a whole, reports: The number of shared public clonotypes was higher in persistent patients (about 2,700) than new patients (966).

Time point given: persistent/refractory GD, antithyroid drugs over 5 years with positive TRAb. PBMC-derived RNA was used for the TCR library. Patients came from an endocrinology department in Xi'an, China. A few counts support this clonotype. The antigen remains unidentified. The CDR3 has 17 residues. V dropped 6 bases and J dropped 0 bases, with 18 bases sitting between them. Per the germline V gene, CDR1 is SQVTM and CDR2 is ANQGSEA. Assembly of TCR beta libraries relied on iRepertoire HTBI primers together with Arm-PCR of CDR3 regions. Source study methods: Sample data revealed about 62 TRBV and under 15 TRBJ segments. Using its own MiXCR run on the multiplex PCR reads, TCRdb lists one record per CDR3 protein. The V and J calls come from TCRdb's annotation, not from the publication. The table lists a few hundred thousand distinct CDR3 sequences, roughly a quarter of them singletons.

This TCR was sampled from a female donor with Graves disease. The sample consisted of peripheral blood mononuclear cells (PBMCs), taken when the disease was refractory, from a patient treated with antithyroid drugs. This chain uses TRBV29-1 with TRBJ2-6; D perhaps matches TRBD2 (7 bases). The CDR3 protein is CSVLGAGVLSGANVLTF. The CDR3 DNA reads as TGCAGCGTCCTGGGGGCGGGAGTTCTCTCTGGGGCCAACGTCCTGACTTTC. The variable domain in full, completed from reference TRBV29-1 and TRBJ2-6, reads SAVISQKPSRDICQRGTSLTIQCQVDSQVTMMFWYRQQPGQSLTLIATANQGSEATYESGFVIDKFPISRPNLTFSTLTVSNMSPEDSSIYLCSVLGAGVLSGANVLTFGAGSRLTVL.